The 3 T cell receptor beta chains below all came from one sample that was sequenced in a study of T cells in Graves' hyperthyroidism and ophthalmopathy. Amplification of TCR beta CDR3 regions used RNA as the template. The TCR CDR3 was amplified in a first-round RT-PCR using the HTBI primer set. TCRdb reprocessed the multiplex PCR reads with MiXCR, giving one entry per CDR3 protein. Of hundreds of thousands of distinct CDR3 sequences listed, less than 25% are singletons. Material: blood. The source is a woman in her thirties with Graves' ophthalmopathy.

This clonotype was seen repeatedly, ten times or more. This sequence joins TRBV6-5 and TRBJ2-7; D possibly corresponds to TRBD2 (5 bases). CDR1 MNHEY and CDR2 SVGAGI come from the germline V gene. This CDR3 has 13 amino acids. Trimming stripped 2 bases from V and 6 bases from J, with 11 bases between. For the CDR3, the DNA is TGTGCCAGCAGTTACGTGGTTCGGGGCGAGCAGTACTTC. Its protein is CASSYVVRGEQYF.

In its sample, this clonotype was seen many times. V gene TRBV4-1 combines with J gene TRBJ1-1; TRBD1 is a possible D gene (5 bases). V was clipped by 0 bases and J by 0 bases, with 8 bases between them. This CDR3 spans 15 amino acids. Germline lookup yields CDR1 MGHRA and CDR2 YSYEKL. The CDR3 DNA reads as TGCGCCAGCAGCCAAGAGGAGGACATGAACACTGAAGCTTTCTTT. It specifies CASSQEEDMNTEAFF.

This clonotype was seen ten or more times. The rearrangement links TRBV19 to TRBJ2-2; 8 positions agree with TRBD1. V was pared by 6 bases and J by 3 bases, with 6 bases of the junction left unmatched. The CDR3 sequence is 15 residues long. CDR1 and CDR2 from the germline V gene are LNHDA and SQIVND (reference sequence). CDR3 coding DNA: TGTGCCAGTAGCCAGGGACAGGAGGACACCGGGGAGCTGTTTTTT. This codes for CASSQGQEDTGELFF.